Following are 30 T cell receptor beta chains from one sample sequenced in a study of control samples from healthy donors and cancer patients. The table came from immunoSEQ multiplex PCR; TCRdb's copy has only in-frame clones and leaves some out. The table records about 12,000 clones, around 89% of them present only once. Sequenced: formalin-fixed, paraffin-embedded tissue. These receptors came from a male donor with melanoma.

CDR3 nucleotide sequence: TGTGCCAGCACCGACGGGGGGCGAGAGACCCAGTACTTC. As protein: CASTDGGRETQYF. V is TRBV2 and J is TRBJ2-5, with TRBD2 as a possible D gene (7 bases). CDR3 length equals 13 residues. V lost 7 bases, J lost 4 bases, and 13 bases lay in between. CDR1 is SNHLY, CDR2 FYNNEI, per germline.

The chain is built from TRBV24-1 and TRBJ2-2; 10 positions agree with TRBD1. Germline CDR1 and CDR2: KGHDR and SFDVKD. The CDR3 is made up of 14 amino acids. V lost 8 bases, J lost 4 bases, and 3 bases stayed unmatched. DNA for the CDR3: TGTGCCACCATGGGACAGGGGCGCACCGGGGAGCTGTTTTTT. Protein: CATMGQGRTGELFF.

V and J are TRBV18 and TRBJ1-4; D might be TRBD1 (5 bases). This CDR3 contains 16 residues. Germline assignment: CDR1 KGHSH and CDR2 LQKENI. Trimming took off 4 bases at V and 0 bases at J, with 12 bases between the two ends. The CDR3 spells CASSQTGHSTNEKLFF. The CDR3 DNA reads as TGTGCCAGCTCACAAACGGGGCACTCAACTAATGAAAAACTGTTTTTT.

The chain carries TRBV15 and TRBJ2-5; TRBD1 matches at 7 bases. With V trimmed by 8 bases and J by 2 bases, 2 bases remained unmatched. This CDR3 comprises 12 residues. Germline-derived CDR1 and CDR2 are LNHNV and YYDKDF (reference sequence). CDR3 sequence: CATRGQQETQYF. The CDR3, as DNA: TGTGCCACCCGGGGACAGCAAGAGACCCAGTACTTC.

V gene TRBV3-1 (or the pseudogene TRBV3-2) combines with J gene TRBJ2-1; 13 bases are shared with TRBD2. J was trimmed by 6 bases and V by 6 bases; bases with no gene match: 11. Germline-derived CDR1 and CDR2 are LGHDT and YNNKEL (reference sequence). The CDR3 extends over 17 amino acids. The CDR3 DNA reads as TGTGCCAGCAGTCGGACTAGCGGGAGTATTCGGAGCAATGAGCAGTTCTTC. It specifies CASSRTSGSIRSNEQFF.

The chain joins TRBV3-1 (or the pseudogene TRBV3-2) to TRBJ2-3; 10 bases are a match to TRBD2. Germline assignment: CDR1 LGHDT and CDR2 YNNKEL (reference sequence). The CDR3 length is 15 residues. With 4 bases clipped from V and 5 bases from J, the junction kept 6 bases outside the gene matches. CDR3 bases: TGTGCCAGCAGCCCCGCTAGCGGGAGAGAAGATACGCAGTATTTT. It codes for CASSPASGREDTQYF.

This clone has more than one count but fewer than ten. The CDR3 DNA reads as TGTGCCAGCAGCTTGGCGGGAAGGGCCCCTTCGTACGAGCAGTACTTC. Amino acids: CASSLAGRAPSYEQYF. The chain has TRBV5-8 and TRBJ2-7, with D possibly being TRBD2 (5 bases). Trimming shortened V by 0 bases and J by 4 bases, and 17 bases separated the two germline ends. Looked up from germline, CDR1 is SGHTS and CDR2 is YDEGEE. This CDR3 has 16 residues.

This clone occurred once. The chain uses TRBV19 and TRBJ2-1, with 7 bases fitting TRBD2. The germline CDR1 and CDR2 sequences are LNHDA and SQIVND (reference sequence). The CDR3 length is 15 residues. After removal of 1 base from V and 6 bases from J, the junction contained 6 bases not matched to a gene. The CDR3 reads CASSIGGSLINEQFF. CDR3 coding DNA: TGTGCCAGTAGTATAGGCGGGAGTCTTATCAATGAGCAGTTCTTC.

This rearrangement joins TRBV5-1 to TRBJ1-3; D is unclear. The V gene's germline CDR1 is SGHRS and CDR2 YFSETQ. Trimming shortened V by 4 bases and J by 1 base, and 21 bases separated the two germline ends. CDR3 length: 18 amino acids. Written as DNA, the CDR3 is TGCGCCAGCAGCGGGTTAATGTGCCCCTATTTTTCTGGAAACACCATATATTTT. It translates to CASSGLMCPYFSGNTIYF. Supplemented by reference TRBV5-1 and TRBJ1-3, the full variable domain reads KAGVTQTPRYLIKTRGQQVTLSCSPISGHRSVSWYQQTPGQGLQFLFEYFSETQRNKGNFPGRFSGRQFSNSRSEMNVSTLELGDSALYLCASSGLMCPYFSGNTIYFGEGSWLTVV.

J is TRBJ2-7 and V is TRBV18; perhaps TRBD1 as D (6 bases). V shed 2 bases and J shed 2 bases, with 10 bases lying between them. CDR1 and CDR2 from the germline V gene are KGHSH and LQKENI. CDR3 size: 14 residues. The CDR3 region is CASSPDRLTYEQYF. In nucleotides, the CDR3 is TGTGCCAGCTCACCAGACAGGTTAACCTACGAGCAGTACTTC.

The V call is TRBV7-3, the J call TRBJ2-5; tentatively, D is TRBD1 (6 bases). This CDR3 has 14 residues. With 4 bases removed from V and 5 bases from J, the gap between germline ends came to 14 bases. CDR1 and CDR2 from the germline V gene are SGHTA and FQGTGA. Here the CDR3 reads CASSSLGGRETQYF. CDR3 nucleotide sequence: TGTGCCAGCAGCTCCTTAGGGGGAAGGGAGACCCAGTACTTC.

This chain uses TRBV5-1 with TRBJ2-1; 14 positions match TRBD2. Trimming at V came to 0 bases and at J to 3 bases, leaving 5 bases not matched to a gene. CDR3 size: 18 residues. Germline V CDR1 and CDR2: SGHRS, YFSETQ. CDR3 nucleotides: TGCGCCAGCAGCTTGGAGACTAGCGGGAGGGCCTACTACAATGAGCAGTTCTTC. This translates into CASSLETSGRAYYNEQFF.

The chain has TRBV29-1 and TRBJ1-2; D is undetermined. CDR3 length: 11 amino acids. Trimming left V 7 bases short and J 4 bases short, with 10 bases between. Germline assignment: CDR1 SQVTM and CDR2 ANQGSEA. CDR3 DNA sequence: TGCAGCGCCCCGGACGGCTATGGCTACACCTTC. This translates into CSAPDGYGYTF.

The chain uses TRBV10-1 and TRBJ2-1; D gene ambiguous. With 4 bases removed from V and 5 bases from J, the gap between germline ends came to 9 bases. This CDR3 is built from 13 residues. The germline CDR1 and CDR2 sequences are WNHNN and SYGVQD (reference sequence). CDR3 region: CASSGGGNNEQFF. CDR3 sequence (DNA): TGCGCCAGCAGTGGGGGTGGTAACAATGAGCAGTTCTTC.

The chain combines TRBV12-3 or TRBV12-4 with TRBJ1-3; no definite D call. Deletions cut 3 bases from V and 7 bases from J, with 10 bases between. This CDR3 contains 13 residues. In DNA form, the CDR3 reads TGTGCCAGCAGTTTCGGAGGAGGGAACACCATATATTTT. As protein: CASSFGGGNTIYF.

In the case of this clone: One junction end does not reproduce the germline sequence, and a read error may be involved. The chain combines TRBV7-9 with TRBJ2-1; no definite D call. Looked up from germline, CDR1 is SEHNR and CDR2 is FQNEAQ (reference sequence). This CDR3 region has 12 residues. The CDR3 region is CTSSLVSNEQFF. In DNA form, the CDR3 reads TGTACCAGCAGCCTGGTCTCGAATGAGCAGTTCTTC.

V is TRBV7-2 and J is TRBJ1-1, with 9 bases identical to TRBD1. Per the germline V gene, CDR1 is SGHTA and CDR2 is FQGNSA. After removal of 4 bases from V and 10 bases from J, the junction contained 7 bases not matched to a gene. The CDR3 loop spans 13 amino acids. The CDR3 DNA follows: TGTGCCAGCAGCTCCCGGGACAGGGATTCAGCTTTCTTT. This encodes CASSSRDRDSAFF.

The chain combines TRBV7-9 with TRBJ1-1; no clear D. CDR3 length: 14 amino acids. In germline, CDR1 is SEHNR, CDR2 FQNEAQ (reference sequence). Between the trimmed V and J ends, which lost 5 bases and 0 bases, there was a span of 10 bases. CDR3 in DNA: TGTGCCAGCAGCGTCCCCCAAATGAACACTGAAGCTTTCTTT. Its translation: CASSVPQMNTEAFF. Full variable domain (rest looked up from reference TRBV7-9 and TRBJ1-1): DTGVSQNPRHKITKRGQNVTFRCDPISEHNRLYWYRQTLGQGPEFLTYFQNEAQLEKSRLLSDRFSAERPKGSFSTLEIQRTEQGDSAMYLCASSVPQMNTEAFFGQGTRLTVV.

The CDR3 region has the DNA TGTGCCAGCAGCAACATAATAGCGGGAGACGGAGAGACCCAGTACTTC. This encodes CASSNIIAGDGETQYF. The chain couples TRBV4-2 to TRBJ2-5; 9 bases map to TRBD2. The CDR3 loop spans 16 amino acids. Germline lookup yields CDR1 LGHNA and CDR2 YNFKEQ. Losses at the gene ends were 5 bases for V and 4 bases for J; bases not matched to a gene: 11.

This chain connects TRBV9 to TRBJ1-1; possible D gene TRBD1, 6 bases. Germline V CDR1 and CDR2: SGDLS, YYNGEE. The CDR3 runs to 16 residues. Trimming removed 0 bases at V and 4 bases at J, with 16 bases between. The CDR3 DNA reads TGTGCCAGCAGCGTAGGTGGGGGGGCGCGGGTCACTGAAGCTTTCTTT. This translates into CASSVGGGARVTEAFF. The full variable domain, with the rest looked up from reference TRBV9 and TRBJ1-1, is DSGVTQTPKHLITATGQRVTLRCSPRSGDLSVYWYQQSLDQGLQFLIQYYNGEERAKGNILERFSAQQFPDLHSELNLSSLELGDSALYFCASSVGGGARVTEAFFGQGTRLTVV.

The rearrangement joins TRBV6-5 to TRBJ1-1, with a possible D match to TRBD1 (6 bases). V was shortened by 4 bases and J by 2 bases, with 14 bases between the two germline ends. Germline V CDR1 and CDR2: MNHEY, SVGAGI. The CDR3 has 15 amino acids. The CDR3 bases are TGTGCCAGCAGTTTAGGGACACATAAAAACACTGAAGCTTTCTTT. This codes for CASSLGTHKNTEAFF.

This chain joins TRBV5-4 and TRBJ1-1, with 11 bases lining up with TRBD1. The CDR3 is 16 residues long. The germline V gene encodes CDR1 SGHNT and CDR2 YYREEE (reference sequence). J was trimmed by 1 base and V by 4 bases; bases with no gene match: 6. CDR3 coding DNA: TGTGCCAGCAGCCGGGCCGGGACAGGGGGGAACACTGAAGCTTTCTTT. This encodes CASSRAGTGGNTEAFF. The whole variable domain, filled in from reference TRBV5-4 and TRBJ1-1, reads ETGVTQSPTHLIKTRGQQVTLRCSSQSGHNTVSWYQQALGQGPQFIFQYYREEENGRGNFPPRFSGLQFPNYSSELNVNALELDDSALYLCASSRAGTGGNTEAFFGQGTRLTVV.

The V call is TRBV24-1, the J call TRBJ2-5, with TRBD2 identical over 7 bases. Germline V lookup: CDR1 KGHDR, CDR2 SFDVKD. The trim removed 4 bases at V and 0 bases at J, leaving 10 bases unmatched. The CDR3 sequence is 17 residues long. The CDR3 nucleotides read TGTGCCACCAGTGACTACAGTGCTAGCGGATACCAAGAGACCCAGTACTTC. Translating gives CATSDYSASGYQETQYF.

The rearrangement uses TRBV7-2 and TRBJ2-1, with 7 bases that match TRBD2. This CDR3 is 15 amino acids long. Germline trimming cut 1 base from V and 8 bases from J; bases unmatched to any gene: 8. The germline V gene has CDR1 SGHTA and CDR2 FQGNSA. This CDR3 is CASSLGGGRGDEQFF. CDR3 in DNA: TGTGCCAGCAGCTTAGGAGGCGGGAGAGGAGATGAGCAGTTCTTC. The whole variable domain, filled in from reference TRBV7-2 and TRBJ2-1, reads GAGVSQSPSNKVTEKGKDVELRCDPISGHTALYWYRQSLGQGLEFLIYFQGNSAPDKSGLPSDRFSAERTGGSVSTLTIQRTQQEDSAVYLCASSLGGGRGDEQFFGPGTRLTVL.

This clone was detected only once. The J gene is TRBJ2-6, the V gene TRBV7-3; D ambiguous. V lost 5 bases and J 0 bases, leaving 11 bases between the germline ends. The germline V gene has CDR1 SGHTA and CDR2 FQGTGA. This CDR3 comprises 16 residues. The CDR3 nucleotides are TGTGCCAGCAGCAGACCGGGCAGCTCTGGGGCCAACGTCCTGACTTTC. Encoded protein: CASSRPGSSGANVLTF.

This clone was counted between two and nine times. The chain has TRBV20-1 and TRBJ1-2; 10 nucleotides agree with TRBD1. The CDR3 contains 15 residues. With V trimmed by 3 bases and J by 5 bases, 9 bases remained unmatched. Germline CDR1 and CDR2: DFQATT and SNEGSKA (reference sequence). The CDR3, as DNA: TGCAGTGCTAGTCTTTCGACAGGGGGCTGGTATGGCTACACCTTC. Amino acid sequence: CSASLSTGGWYGYTF.

Only a few counts were recorded for this clone. The chain uses TRBV29-1 and TRBJ2-3; 9 bases line up with TRBD2. Trimming took 3 bases from V and 2 from J; bases not matched to a gene: 6. Germline V lookup: CDR1 SQVTM, CDR2 ANQGSEA. The CDR3 loop spans 15 amino acids. CDR3: CSVDLREGPTDTQYF. The CDR3 DNA sequence: TGCAGCGTTGATTTGCGGGAGGGCCCCACAGATACGCAGTATTTT.

V usage is TRBV5-6 and J usage is TRBJ2-7; D gene ambiguous. The CDR3 has 16 amino acids. V was clipped by 5 bases and J by 0 bases, with 18 bases between them. Germline values: CDR1 SGHDT, CDR2 YYEEEE. CDR3 residues: CASRPGTDPSSYEQYF. The CDR3 nucleotides are TGTGCCAGCAGACCCGGAACCGATCCCAGCTCCTACGAGCAGTACTTC.

This clone was detected only a few times. The chain carries TRBV4-2 and TRBJ2-3; D is possibly TRBD1 or TRBD2 (5 bases each). Germline loops: CDR1 LGHNA, CDR2 YNFKEQ. The V and J ends lost 1 base and 0 bases respectively, with 14 bases between them. The CDR3 totals 17 residues. CDR3 sequence reads: CASSQGDRATSTDTQYF. In DNA form, the CDR3 reads TGTGCCAGCAGCCAAGGGGACCGTGCGACTAGCACAGATACGCAGTATTTT.

The CDR3 region has the DNA TGTGCCACCAGTGATTTCGGGACTAGCGGGCCCTTACATGAGCAGTTCTTC. Residues: CATSDFGTSGPLHEQFF. The rearrangement joins TRBV24-1 to TRBJ2-1, with 12 bases fitting TRBD2. The germline gives CDR1 KGHDR, CDR2 SFDVKD. Unmatched junction bases numbered 8, after V lost 1 base and J lost 8 bases. The CDR3 length is 17 residues.